A selection of T cell receptor beta chains follows, all from one sample in a study of cytomegalovirus exposure and HLA in healthy donors. The repertoire was sequenced with immunoSEQ multiplex PCR; TCRdb's copy has only in-frame clones and lacks some. The sample includes a few hundred thousand clones, around 90% of them seen just once. The sequencing input was PBMCs. The receptors here all came from a woman in her late teens or twenties in good health and CMV-seronegative. Each CDR3 is given with its conserved first and last residue. D genes are given only for firm matches. Not every row has a clone size; where given, it reads once, few, many or a size class.

>TRBV28|.|once|TRBJ2-7
CASKQVDEQYF
TGTGCCAGCAAACAGGTTGACGAGCAGTACTTC
>TRBV5-4|TRBD2|.|TRBJ2-7
CASSLPGLAGGTTYEQYF
TGTGCCAGCAGCTTACCGGGACTAGCGGGAGGGACGACCTACGAGCAGTACTTC
>TRBV11-3|TRBD1|many|TRBJ1-4
CASSFRQGREKLFF
TGTGCCAGCAGCTTCAGACAGGGGAGGGAAAAACTGTTTTTT
>TRBV5-1|TRBD1|once|TRBJ2-2
CASRTTGAVGHGELFF
TGCGCCAGCAGAACAACAGGGGCGGTCGGTCACGGGGAGCTGTTTTTT
>TRBV10-3|.|.|TRBJ1-1
CAISETRTGGGTEAFF
TGTGCCATCAGTGAGACCCGGACGGGCGGAGGCACTGAAGCTTTCTTT
>TRBV4-2|.|.|TRBJ2-3
CASSQPRGGVTDTQYF
TGTGCCAGCAGCCAACCTAGGGGGGGGGTAACAGATACGCAGTATTTT
>TRBV6-1|.|.|TRBJ1-5
CASSSLTGRDQPQHF
TGTGCCAGCAGTTCCCTGACCGGGAGGGATCAGCCCCAGCATTTT
>TRBV2|TRBD1|.|TRBJ2-1
CASRGDRGGNEQFF
TGTGCCAGCAGGGGGGACAGGGGAGGTAATGAGCAGTTCTTC
>TRBV28|TRBD1|.|TRBJ1-2
CASSSKGQSGLYGYTF
TGTGCCAGCAGTTCGAAGGGACAGTCGGGGCTTTATGGCTACACCTTC
>TRBV6-1|.|.|TRBJ1-5
CASNRDQPQHF
TGTGCCAGCAACAGGGATCAGCCCCAGCATTTT
>TRBV4-2|TRBD1|.|TRBJ1-6
CASSQEDRGSPLHF
TGTGCCAGCAGCCAAGAGGACAGGGGTTCACCCCTCCACTTT
>TRBV19|.|.|TRBJ1-1
CASSTTGNTEAFF
TGTGCCAGTAGTACGACAGGGAACACTGAAGCTTTCTTT
>TRBV2|TRBD1|.|TRBJ1-4
CASSSRTGGGEKLFF
TGTGCCAGCAGTTCTCGGACAGGGGGGGGTGAAAAACTGTTTTTT
>TRBV10-3|.|few|TRBJ2-7
CAISESGGDPYEQYF
TGTGCCATCAGTGAAAGTGGAGGAGACCCTTACGAGCAGTACTTC
>TRBV28|TRBD1|.|TRBJ2-5
CASSLRGTGGGGGETQYF
TGTGCCAGCAGTTTACGGGGGACAGGGGGCGGAGGCGGAGAGACCCAGTACTTC
>TRBV27|.|once|TRBJ2-1
CASAEIRVSYNEQFF
TGTGCCAGCGCTGAGATCAGGGTGTCCTACAATGAGCAGTTCTTC
>TRBV30|.|.|TRBJ2-7
CAWSQGGEQYF
TGTGCCTGGAGTCAGGGCGGCGAGCAGTACTTC
>TRBV7-6|.|.|TRBJ2-7
CASSWASHSYEQYF
TGTGCCAGCAGCTGGGCTAGCCACTCCTACGAGCAGTACTTC
>TRBV25-1|TRBD1|.|TRBJ2-1
CATSKQGPDDYNEQFF
TGTGCCACTTCCAAACAGGGGCCAGATGACTACAATGAGCAGTTCTTC
>TRBV2|TRBD1|.|TRBJ1-1
CASSKGQGAVTEAFF
TGTGCCAGCAGTAAAGGACAGGGGGCGGTGACTGAAGCTTTCTTT
>TRBV11-2|TRBD1|few|TRBJ2-7
CASSLSPGQGAREQYF
TGTGCCAGCAGCTTATCCCCGGGACAGGGGGCGCGTGAGCAGTACTTC
>TRBV27|.|.|TRBJ1-5
CASSLVPGPQHF
TGTGCCAGCAGTTTGGTCCCGGGGCCCCAGCATTTT
>TRBV4-1|TRBD2|.|TRBJ2-7
CASSPLASGRNEQYF
TGCGCCAGCAGCCCTCTGGCTAGCGGGAGGAACGAGCAGTACTTC
>TRBV19|.|.|TRBJ1-1
CASSIPGGMNTEAFF
TGTGCCAGTTCCATACCCGGGGGAATGAACACTGAAGCTTTCTTT
>TRBV6-1|TRBD2|.|TRBJ2-1
CASSEVAGERNEQFF
TGTGCCAGCAGTGAAGTCGCGGGAGAGAGAAATGAGCAGTTCTTC
>TRBV19|.|.|TRBJ2-1
CASSITVPNNEQFF
TGTGCCAGTAGTATTACGGTGCCAAACAATGAGCAGTTCTTC
>TRBV5-5|TRBD1|.|TRBJ2-7
CASSLGQGAGYEQYF
TGTGCCAGCAGCTTGGGCCAGGGGGCCGGTTACGAGCAGTACTTC
>TRBV6-4|TRBD1|.|TRBJ2-1
CASSDSLRDRPYNEQFF
TGTGCCAGCAGTGACTCTTTAAGGGACAGGCCGTACAATGAGCAGTTCTTC
>TRBV2|.|.|TRBJ2-6
CASSEQGSAGANVLTF
TGTGCCAGCAGTGAACAGGGAAGCGCTGGGGCCAACGTCCTGACTTTC
>TRBV28|.|.|TRBJ2-7
CASRALYEQYF
TGTGCCAGCAGAGCCCTCTACGAGCAGTACTTC